The clone carrying this TCR beta chain has only a few counts. Its target is not known. At one end, the junction sequence differs from germline, possibly due to a read error. TCRdb redid the calling of the reads with MiXCR, one entry per CDR3 protein. The profile shows approximately 77,000 distinct CDR3 sequences, around 20% of them singletons. The CDR3 totals 14 residues. Per the germline V gene, CDR1 is DFQATT and CDR2 is SNEGSKA (reference sequence). This specimen belongs to a study of type 1 regulatory T cells. About the study: T-allo10 is a Tr1-enriched, alloantigen-specific CD4 T cell product made in vitro. Study findings and constraints: Type 1 regulatory T cells had a more restricted TCR repertoire than non-type 1 regulatory T cells.

The TCR comes from a human donor in good health. The sequencing input was cultured type 1 regulatory T (Tr1) cells, either the whole culture or a sorted fraction (not recorded which). The rearrangement joins TRBV20-1 to TRBJ1-2, with D perhaps matching TRBD1 (6 bases). DNA for the CDR3: TGCAGTGCAGAGGGGGGATTAATAGCCTATGGCTACGCCTTC. Encoded protein: CSAEGGLIAYGYAF.